This TCR beta chain was captured by sequencing in a study of blood T cell repertoires in COVID-19. Study context: Acute-phase and convalescent COVID-19 samples originated in the United States, Italy and Spain.

Study members were between about 18 and 100 years old and lived in around 24 US regions. CDR3 length: 16 residues. Per the germline V gene, CDR1 is KGHSH and CDR2 is LQKENI. The V segment lost 3 bases and the J segment 4 bases; nucleotides outside the gene matches: 7. Sequencing was performed with immunoSEQ multiplex PCR; in TCRdb, only in-frame clones are kept and a portion is missing. The data show under 250,000 clones, about 85% seen once. This receptor was taken from a man younger than 40 who had recovered from COVID-19. The chain is built from TRBV18 and TRBJ1-5; 9 bases match TRBD1. The material sequenced was PBMCs or T cells enriched from blood (not recorded which). The DNA for the CDR3 is TGTGCCAGCTCACCTTCTACAGGGGGCATAAATCAGCCCCAGCATTTT. As protein: CASSPSTGGINQPQHF.